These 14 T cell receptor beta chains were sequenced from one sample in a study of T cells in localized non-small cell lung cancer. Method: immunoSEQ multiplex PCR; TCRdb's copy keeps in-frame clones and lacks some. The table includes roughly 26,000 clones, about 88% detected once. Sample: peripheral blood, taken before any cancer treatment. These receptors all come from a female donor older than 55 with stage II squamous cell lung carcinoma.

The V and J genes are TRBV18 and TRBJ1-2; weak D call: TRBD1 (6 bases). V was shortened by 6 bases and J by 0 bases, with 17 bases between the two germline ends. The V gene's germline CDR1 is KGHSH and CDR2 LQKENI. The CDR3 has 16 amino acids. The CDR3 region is CASSPRDTAANYGYTF. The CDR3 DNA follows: TGTGCCAGCTCCCCTAGGGACACCGCGGCTAACTATGGCTACACCTTC. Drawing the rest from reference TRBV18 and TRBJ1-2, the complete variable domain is NAGVMQNPRHLVRRRGQEARLRCSPMKGHSHVYWYRQLPEEGLKFMVYLQKENIIDESGMPKERFSAEFPKEGPSILRIQQVVRGDSAAYFCASSPRDTAANYGYTFGSGTRLTVV.

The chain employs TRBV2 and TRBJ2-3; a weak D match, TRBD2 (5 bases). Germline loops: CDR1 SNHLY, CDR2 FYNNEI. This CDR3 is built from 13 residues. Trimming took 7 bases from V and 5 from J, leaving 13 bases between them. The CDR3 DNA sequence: TGTGCCAGCATACTAGTGAGGGAAGATACGCAGTATTTT. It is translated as CASILVREDTQYF.

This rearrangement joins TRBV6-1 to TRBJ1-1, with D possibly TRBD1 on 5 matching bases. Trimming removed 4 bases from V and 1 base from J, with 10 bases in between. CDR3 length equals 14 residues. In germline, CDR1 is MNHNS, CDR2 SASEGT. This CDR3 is CASSGDGWNTEAFF. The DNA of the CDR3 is TGTGCCAGCAGTGGGGACGGTTGGAACACTGAAGCTTTCTTT.

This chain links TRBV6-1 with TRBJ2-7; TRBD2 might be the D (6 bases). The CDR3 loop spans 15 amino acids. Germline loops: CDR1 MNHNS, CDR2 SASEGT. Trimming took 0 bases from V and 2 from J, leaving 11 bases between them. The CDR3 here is CASSEATGSAYEQYF. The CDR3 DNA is TGTGCCAGCAGTGAAGCAACCGGGAGCGCCTACGAGCAGTACTTC.

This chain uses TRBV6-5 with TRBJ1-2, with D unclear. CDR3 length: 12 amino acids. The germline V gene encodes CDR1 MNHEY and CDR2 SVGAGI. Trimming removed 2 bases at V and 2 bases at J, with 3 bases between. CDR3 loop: CASSYQNYGYTF. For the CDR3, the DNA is TGTGCCAGCAGTTACCAGAACTATGGCTACACCTTC.

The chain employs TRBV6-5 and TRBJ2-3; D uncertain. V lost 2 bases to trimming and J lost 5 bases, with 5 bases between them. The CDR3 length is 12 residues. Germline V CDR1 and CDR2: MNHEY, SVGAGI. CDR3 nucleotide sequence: TGTGCCAGCAGTTACGGGCAAGATACGCAGTATTTT. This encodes CASSYGQDTQYF.

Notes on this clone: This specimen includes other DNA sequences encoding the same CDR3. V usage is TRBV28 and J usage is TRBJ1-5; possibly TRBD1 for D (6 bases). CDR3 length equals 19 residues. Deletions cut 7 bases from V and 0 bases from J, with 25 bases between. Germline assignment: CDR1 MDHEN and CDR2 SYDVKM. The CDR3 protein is CASNSGWQGIGYSNQPQHF. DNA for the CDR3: TGTGCCAGCAACTCCGGCTGGCAGGGGATTGGATATAGCAATCAGCCCCAGCATTTT.

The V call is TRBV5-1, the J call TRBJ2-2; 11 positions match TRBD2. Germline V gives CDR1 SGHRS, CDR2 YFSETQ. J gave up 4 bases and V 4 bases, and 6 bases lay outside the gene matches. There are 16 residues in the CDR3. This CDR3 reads CASSAGTSGTTGELFF. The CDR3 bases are TGCGCCAGCAGCGCGGGGACTAGCGGAACCACCGGGGAGCTGTTTTTT.

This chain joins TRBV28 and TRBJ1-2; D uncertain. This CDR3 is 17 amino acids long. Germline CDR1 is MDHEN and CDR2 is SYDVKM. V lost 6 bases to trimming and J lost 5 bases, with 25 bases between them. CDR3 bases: TGTGCCAGCAGCTTTACGGGCAGCGACGTGCTTCTTTATGGCTACACCTTC. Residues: CASSFTGSDVLLYGYTF.

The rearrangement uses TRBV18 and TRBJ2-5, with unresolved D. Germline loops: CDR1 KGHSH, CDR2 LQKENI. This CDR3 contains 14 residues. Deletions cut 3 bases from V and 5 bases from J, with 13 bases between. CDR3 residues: CASSPTTKAETQYF. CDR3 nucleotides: TGTGCCAGCTCACCGACAACTAAAGCCGAGACCCAGTACTTC. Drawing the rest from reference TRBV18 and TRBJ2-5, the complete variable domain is NAGVMQNPRHLVRRRGQEARLRCSPMKGHSHVYWYRQLPEEGLKFMVYLQKENIIDESGMPKERFSAEFPKEGPSILRIQQVVRGDSAAYFCASSPTTKAETQYFGPGTRLLVL.

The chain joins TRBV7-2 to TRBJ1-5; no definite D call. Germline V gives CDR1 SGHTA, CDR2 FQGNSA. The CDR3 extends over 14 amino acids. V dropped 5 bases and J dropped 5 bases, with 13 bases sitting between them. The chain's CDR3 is CASSTGSMDQPQHF. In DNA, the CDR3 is TGTGCCAGCAGCACTGGAAGTATGGATCAGCCCCAGCATTTT.

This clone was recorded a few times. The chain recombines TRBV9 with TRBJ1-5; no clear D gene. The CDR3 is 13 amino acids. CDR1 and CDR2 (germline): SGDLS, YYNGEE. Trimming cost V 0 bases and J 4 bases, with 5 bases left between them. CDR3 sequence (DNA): TGTGCCAGCAGCGTAGAACAGAATCAGCCCCAGCATTTT. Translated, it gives CASSVEQNQPQHF.

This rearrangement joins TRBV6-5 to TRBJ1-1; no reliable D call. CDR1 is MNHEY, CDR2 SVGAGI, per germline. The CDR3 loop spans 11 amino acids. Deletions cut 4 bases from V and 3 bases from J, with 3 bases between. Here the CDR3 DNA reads TGTGCCAGCAGTTCGGACACTGAAGCTTTCTTT. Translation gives CASSSDTEAFF.

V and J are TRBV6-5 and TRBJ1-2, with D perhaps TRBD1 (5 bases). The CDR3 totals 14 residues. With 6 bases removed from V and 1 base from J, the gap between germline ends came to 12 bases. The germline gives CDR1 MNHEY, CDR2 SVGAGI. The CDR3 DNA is TGTGCCAGCAGCCTCAGGGAGAGTAACTATGGCTACACCTTC. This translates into CASSLRESNYGYTF.